The 30 T cell receptor beta chains listed next were all sequenced from one sample in a study of T-cell reconstitution after alpha-beta-depleted transplantation in children. During its preparation, the TCRbeta library received unique molecular identifiers. TCRdb re-analysed the PCR reads in MiXCR, keeping a single row per CDR3 protein. This table holds 450,000 to 700,000 distinct CDR3 sequences, 25% to 30% found once. Sequenced here: PBMCs, sampled before TCRalphabeta/CD19-depleted stem cell transplant. The receptors here all came from a boy under three years old with Wiskott-Aldrich syndrome, due to receive a stem cell transplant.

This clonotype was observed a handful of times. J is TRBJ2-5 and V is TRBV2; D unresolved. Trimming shortened V by 7 bases and J by 1 base, and 10 bases separated the two germline ends. Germline-derived CDR1 and CDR2 are SNHLY and FYNNEI. This CDR3 comprises 13 residues. The CDR3, as DNA: TGTGCCAGCATTCTCGAGGTCCAAGAGACCCAGTACTTC. Protein: CASILEVQETQYF.

The genes are TRBV12-3 or TRBV12-4 and TRBJ2-1; perhaps D is TRBD1 or TRBD2 (5 bases each). This CDR3 spans 16 amino acids. V dropped 2 bases and J dropped 3 bases, with 14 bases sitting between them. In nucleotides, the CDR3 is TGTGCCAGCAGTTTATTCGGGGCTAGTAACTACAATGAGCAGTTCTTC. As protein: CASSLFGASNYNEQFF.

The CDR3 nucleotides are TGCGCCAGCAGCTTGGTACTAGATGAGCAGTTCTTC. It translates to CASSLVLDEQFF. The V gene is TRBV5-1, the J gene TRBJ2-1, with D possibly being TRBD2 (5 bases). The V and J ends lost 0 bases and 8 bases respectively, with 6 bases between them. Germline V CDR1 and CDR2: SGHRS, YFSETQ. The CDR3 is 12 residues long.

The chain carries TRBV5-1 and TRBJ2-1; 11 bases line up with TRBD2. V lost 6 bases, J lost 5 bases, and 16 bases stayed unmatched. Germline CDR1 and CDR2: SGHRS and YFSETQ. This CDR3 is 18 amino acids long. CDR3 sequence (DNA): TGCGCCAGCAATCCGGGACTAGCGGCCCTCAATGCCCACAATGAGCAGTTCTTC. Encoded protein: CASNPGLAALNAHNEQFF. The entire variable domain, with the rest obtained from reference TRBV5-1 and TRBJ2-1, is as follows: KAGVTQTPRYLIKTRGQQVTLSCSPISGHRSVSWYQQTPGQGLQFLFEYFSETQRNKGNFPGRFSGRQFSNSRSEMNVSTLELGDSALYLCASNPGLAALNAHNEQFFGPGTRLTVL.

This clonotype showed up just a few times. CDR3 coding DNA: TGTGCCAGCAGTTACGCCGGGACAGGGAACACTGAAGCTTTCTTT. This translates into CASSYAGTGNTEAFF. The V call is TRBV28, the J call TRBJ1-1, with 8 positions matching TRBD1. CDR3 length: 15 amino acids. V dropped 4 bases and J dropped 1; count of bases not matched to a gene: 5. In germline, CDR1 is MDHEN, CDR2 SYDVKM. Full variable domain (rest looked up from reference TRBV28 and TRBJ1-1): DVKVTQSSRYLVKRTGEKVFLECVQDMDHENMFWYRQDPGLGLRLIYFSYDVKMKEKGDIPEGYSVSREKKERFSLILESASTNQTSMYLCASSYAGTGNTEAFFGQGTRLTVV.

The CDR3: CASSVSTMTYGYTF. The CDR3 DNA reads TGTGCCAGCAGCGTATCCACCATGACCTATGGCTACACCTTC. This chain joins TRBV9 and TRBJ1-2; D is unclear. Trimming stripped 1 base from V and 4 bases from J, with 11 bases between. The CDR3 runs 14 residues. Germline V CDR1 and CDR2: SGDLS, YYNGEE. The whole variable domain, filled in from reference TRBV9 and TRBJ1-2, reads DSGVTQTPKHLITATGQRVTLRCSPRSGDLSVYWYQQSLDQGLQFLIQYYNGEERAKGNILERFSAQQFPDLHSELNLSSLELGDSALYFCASSVSTMTYGYTFGSGTRLTVV.

This clonotype was counted between two and nine times. This chain uses TRBV21-1 with TRBJ2-1. TRBV21-1 is assigned pseudogene status. The length of the CDR3 is 16 residues. In nucleotides, the CDR3 is TGTGCCAGCAGCAAAAAGGAGCGTAGCTCCTACAATGAGCAGTTCTTC. This codes for CASSKKERSSYNEQFF.

This clonotype has just one count. The chain has TRBV2 and TRBJ2-1; 7 bases are shared with TRBD2. V shed 5 bases, J shed 6 bases, and the junction held 10 bases outside the gene matches. Germline CDR1 and CDR2: SNHLY and FYNNEI. The CDR3 extends over 15 amino acids. The CDR3 protein is CASSQYRERGNEQFF. DNA for the CDR3: TGTGCCAGCAGTCAATACCGGGAGCGGGGCAATGAGCAGTTCTTC. The whole variable domain, filled in from reference TRBV2 and TRBJ2-1, reads EPEVTQTPSHQVTQMGQEVILRCVPISNHLYFYWYRQILGQKVEFLVSFYNNEISEKSEIFDDQFSVERPDGSNFTLKIRSTKLEDSAMYFCASSQYRERGNEQFFGPGTRLTVL.

This sequence joins TRBV5-1 and TRBJ2-5; 7 bases match TRBD1. The CDR3 runs to 15 residues. Germline CDR1 reads SGHRS; CDR2 reads YFSETQ. With V trimmed by 0 bases and J by 2 bases, 4 bases remained unmatched. CDR3 protein: CASSLDGDRQETQYF. The DNA of the CDR3 is TGCGCCAGCAGCTTGGATGGGGACAGACAAGAGACCCAGTACTTC.

This clonotype was seen more than once but under ten times. This rearrangement joins TRBV20-1 to TRBJ1-1; TRBD1 is a possible D gene (5 bases). From germline, CDR1 is DFQATT and CDR2 SNEGSKA (reference sequence). The CDR3 runs 15 residues. V was pared by 3 bases and J by 1 base, with 15 bases between. CDR3 DNA: TGCAGTGCTAGTTCCGGGGCAGGTGAGAACACTGAAGCTTTCTTT. Its protein product is CSASSGAGENTEAFF.

The sample holds a few counts of this clonotype. The chain links TRBV2 to TRBJ1-2; D perhaps matches TRBD1 (5 bases). CDR1 and CDR2 (germline): SNHLY, FYNNEI. The CDR3 is 11 residues long. Trimming shortened V by 7 bases and J by 14 bases, and 17 bases separated the two germline ends. In DNA form, the CDR3 reads TGTGCCAGCACCAGGGAGGAGCTTAGAACCTTC. Amino acids: CASTREELRTF.

This clonotype was seen a handful of times. V gene TRBV29-1 combines with J gene TRBJ1-1, with a tentative D call TRBD1 (6 bases). Trimming took off 4 bases at V and 2 bases at J, with 17 bases between the two ends. This CDR3 has 15 residues. Germline loops: CDR1 SQVTM, CDR2 ANQGSEA. In DNA, the CDR3 is TGCAGCGTTGGCGTGGTAGGGGGGTCAAACACTGAAGCTTTCTTT. It codes for CSVGVVGGSNTEAFF.

The chain links TRBV6-1 to TRBJ2-7; D ambiguous. Germline lookup yields CDR1 MNHNS and CDR2 SASEGT. There are 14 residues in the CDR3. V lost 3 bases, J lost 0 bases, and 9 bases lay in between. CDR3 region: CASSDGWSSYEQYF. CDR3 nucleotide sequence: TGTGCCAGCAGTGACGGGTGGAGCTCCTACGAGCAGTACTTC.

This clonotype has a handful of counts. The V gene is TRBV20-1, the J gene TRBJ2-2, with 7 bases identical to TRBD1. The CDR3 runs 14 residues. Germline V gene sequence: CDR1 DFQATT, CDR2 SNEGSKA (reference sequence). V was pared by 3 bases and J by 8 bases, with 9 bases of the junction left unmatched. The CDR3 loop is CSASLPTGRGELFF. CDR3 bases: TGCAGTGCTAGCTTACCGACAGGGCGGGGGGAGCTGTTTTTT.

The rearrangement links TRBV11-2 to TRBJ2-4, with 10 bases identical to TRBD1. The CDR3 runs 15 residues. Germline V gives CDR1 SGHAT, CDR2 FQNNGV. V was pared by 4 bases and J by 11 bases, with 11 bases of the junction left unmatched. The CDR3 coding sequence is TGTGCCAGCAGCTCTGCGGGACAGGGGCCAAGGGTTCAGTACTTC. This encodes CASSSAGQGPRVQYF. The full variable domain, with the rest looked up from reference TRBV11-2 and TRBJ2-4, is EAGVAQSPRYKIIEKRQSVAFWCNPISGHATLYWYQQILGQGPKLLIQFQNNGVVDDSQLPKDRFSAERLKGVDSTLKIQPAKLEDSAVYLCASSSAGQGPRVQYFGAGTRLSVL.

CDR3 protein: CASSSTRGRDTQYF. The CDR3 nucleotides read TGCGCCAGCAGCTCAACTCGCGGGAGAGATACGCAGTATTTT. The chain couples TRBV4-1 to TRBJ2-3; the match to TRBD2 covers 7 bases. The CDR3 runs to 14 residues. V was pared by 5 bases and J by 5 bases, with 7 bases of the junction left unmatched. Looked up from germline, CDR1 is MGHRA and CDR2 is YSYEKL.

The rearrangement links TRBV20-1 to TRBJ2-1; 9 nucleotides agree with TRBD2. The CDR3 is 15 amino acids. Germline assignment: CDR1 DFQATT and CDR2 SNEGSKA (reference sequence). Trimming took 3 bases from V and 3 from J; bases not matched to a gene: 6. The CDR3 coding sequence is TGCAGTGCTAGGGTAGCGGGAGAGGGCTACAATGAGCAGTTCTTC. It yields the protein CSARVAGEGYNEQFF.

This chain joins TRBV20-1 and TRBJ1-5; possibly TRBD1 for D (6 bases). In germline, CDR1 is DFQATT, CDR2 SNEGSKA (reference sequence). Trimming removed 5 bases at V and 0 bases at J, with 11 bases between. This CDR3 is built from 14 residues. CDR3 nucleotide sequence: TGCAGTGCTTTACAGGGTTATAGCAATCAGCCCCAGCATTTT. Translated, it gives CSALQGYSNQPQHF.

This clonotype has only a few counts. V and J are TRBV18 and TRBJ2-7; 8 bases align to TRBD1. In germline, CDR1 is KGHSH, CDR2 LQKENI. With V trimmed by 8 bases and J by 6 bases, 9 bases remained unmatched. The CDR3 has 13 amino acids. As DNA, the CDR3 is TGTGCCAGCGCTGGACAGGGCAACGGCGAGCAGTACTTC. The encoded protein is CASAGQGNGEQYF.

This clonotype has more than one count but fewer than ten. V gene TRBV5-1 combines with J gene TRBJ2-1; the D gene could be TRBD1 or TRBD2 (5 bases each). Per the germline V gene, CDR1 is SGHRS and CDR2 is YFSETQ. V dropped 5 bases and J dropped 0 bases, with 15 bases sitting between them. This CDR3 is built from 16 residues. Written as DNA, the CDR3 is TGCGCCAGCAGTCATGGGACGAGAAGCTCCTACAATGAGCAGTTCTTC. Protein product: CASSHGTRSSYNEQFF. Full variable domain (rest looked up from reference TRBV5-1 and TRBJ2-1): KAGVTQTPRYLIKTRGQQVTLSCSPISGHRSVSWYQQTPGQGLQFLFEYFSETQRNKGNFPGRFSGRQFSNSRSEMNVSTLELGDSALYLCASSHGTRSSYNEQFFGPGTRLTVL.

This chain uses TRBV19 with TRBJ1-1, with D perhaps matching TRBD1 (6 bases). Germline V CDR1 and CDR2: LNHDA, SQIVND (reference sequence). The CDR3 is 14 amino acids. V was cut by 3 bases and J by 5 bases, with 13 bases left in between. CDR3 DNA: TGTGCCAGTAGTATGTGGGGGCGTAGTACTGAAGCTTTCTTT. The encoded protein is CASSMWGRSTEAFF.

The rearrangement uses TRBV12-3 or TRBV12-4 and TRBJ2-3; the match to TRBD2 covers 9 bases. Trimming took 0 bases from V and 0 from J; bases not matched to a gene: 4. The CDR3 runs 17 residues. CDR3: CASSLALAGSSTDTQYF. The CDR3 DNA reads TGTGCCAGCAGTTTAGCTCTAGCGGGATCGAGCACAGATACGCAGTATTTT.

In its sample, this clonotype was seen a few times. This chain uses TRBV20-1 with TRBJ2-5; no firm D call. CDR1 and CDR2 (germline): DFQATT, SNEGSKA (reference sequence). Trimming took 0 bases from V and 2 from J, leaving 13 bases between them. CDR3 length: 15 amino acids. CDR3 loop: CSARDSYWKQETQYF. The CDR3, as DNA: TGCAGTGCTAGAGATTCGTACTGGAAACAAGAGACCCAGTACTTC.

J is TRBJ2-1 and V is TRBV5-1; a possible D gene is TRBD1 (6 bases). This CDR3 comprises 14 residues. V was shortened by 4 bases and J by 6 bases, with 14 bases between the two germline ends. Germline V gives CDR1 SGHRS, CDR2 YFSETQ. In DNA form, the CDR3 reads TGCGCCAGCAGCCCCTGGACAGAGGGCAATGAGCAGTTCTTC. Its translation is CASSPWTEGNEQFF.

The CDR3 bases are TGCGCCAGCAGGACTAGCGGTTACACAGATACGCAGTATTTT. This gives the protein CASRTSGYTDTQYF. J is TRBJ2-3 and V is TRBV5-1, with 9 nucleotides matching TRBD2. Germline-derived CDR1 and CDR2 are SGHRS and YFSETQ. The CDR3 is made up of 14 amino acids. The ends lost 5 bases at V and 2 bases at J; junction bases unmatched: 3.

In its sample, this clonotype was seen once. The rearrangement uses TRBV7-8 and TRBJ2-4; TRBD1 might be the D (6 bases). Germline V gene lookup returns CDR1 SGHVS and CDR2 FQNEAQ. The CDR3 length is 15 residues. Between the trimmed V and J ends, which lost 7 bases and 7 bases, there was a span of 20 bases. CDR3 DNA sequence: TGTGCCAGCACCCCTCTCACAGGGTCAGCTAACATTCAGTACTTC. This gives the protein CASTPLTGSANIQYF.

V usage is TRBV15 and J usage is TRBJ2-5; 8 bases are shared with TRBD1. Germline assignment: CDR1 LNHNV and CDR2 YYDKDF (reference sequence). V shed 1 base and J 1 base; nucleotides not matched to a gene: 5. The CDR3 contains 16 residues. CDR3: CATSRGATGGQETQYF. The CDR3 DNA reads as TGTGCCACCAGCAGAGGCGCAACAGGGGGCCAAGAGACCCAGTACTTC.

V and J are TRBV6-1 and TRBJ1-5, with D possibly being TRBD1 (5 bases). CDR1 and CDR2 (germline): MNHNS, SASEGT. Trimming took off 7 bases at V and 1 base at J, with 14 bases between the two ends. The CDR3 length is 15 residues. The CDR3 loop reads CASKGPGPSNQPQHF. CDR3 nucleotides: TGTGCCAGCAAGGGGCCCGGTCCAAGCAATCAGCCCCAGCATTTT.

The chain recombines TRBV10-3 with TRBJ2-7; a possible D gene is TRBD1 (6 bases). This CDR3 is built from 14 residues. Trimming cost V 6 bases and J 5 bases, with 17 bases left between them. Germline V gene sequence: CDR1 ENHRY, CDR2 SYGVKD. The CDR3, as DNA: TGTGCCATCAGCGGGGACACCGCCGGGGACGAGCAGTACTTC. It is translated as CAISGDTAGDEQYF.

This sequence joins TRBV5-1 and TRBJ2-2; maybe TRBD1 (5 bases). The germline V gene has CDR1 SGHRS and CDR2 YFSETQ. Trimming left V 3 bases short and J 1 base short, with 13 bases between. This CDR3 is 16 amino acids long. This CDR3 is CASSSETQGNTGELFF. The DNA of the CDR3 is TGCGCCAGCAGCTCCGAAACGCAGGGGAACACCGGGGAGCTGTTTTTT.